The sample holds one count of the clone carrying this T cell receptor beta chain. Its antigen remains unidentified. This sample includes further DNA sequences coding for the same CDR3. The naive CD8 subset, CD45RO-negative cells positively selected for CCR7, excluded terminally differentiated effector memory CD45RA+ cells. Data came from immunoSEQ multiplex PCR; TCRdb stores just in-frame clones and leaves some out. The profile shows about 2.1 million clones, about 92% of them singletons. This specimen comes from a study of shared clonotypes between healthy human individuals. Overall study context: CD4 naive and memory got three plates each, CD8 naive two, CD8 memory one.

V gave up 5 bases and J gave up 7 bases; unmatched junction bases: 10. From germline, CDR1 is MNHEY and CDR2 SMNVEV (reference sequence). CDR3 length: 16 residues. Study-level results: Compared with memory subsets, naive subsets generally had larger estimated richness.

Source material: naive CD8+ T cells from PBMCs. The origin of this receptor is a man aged 18 to 35 in good health. Some clones in this sample may be carry-over from other donors' samples. The chain carries TRBV27 and TRBJ2-7, with 14 nucleotides matching TRBD2. In nucleotides, the CDR3 is TGTGCCAGCAGTCTCAGACTAGCGGGAGGGCCTGGGGAGCAGTACTTC. Residues: CASSLRLAGGPGEQYF.